This T cell receptor beta chain was identified during a study of cytomegalovirus exposure and HLA in healthy donors. Study results and caveats: Later on, analysis showed that most CMV-associated TCR beta chains appeared to be HLA-restricted.

PCR involved 60 Vbeta and 13 Jbeta primers. The repertoire was sequenced with immunoSEQ multiplex PCR; TCRdb's copy has only in-frame clones and lacks some. The table lists 130,000 or so clones, 60% to 85% of them singletons. There are a few counts of this clone. Its antigen remains unknown. With a much larger clone just one base away, this may be a read error. This CDR3 is built from 11 residues. V lost 5 bases, J lost 8 bases, and 5 bases stayed unmatched. In germline, CDR1 is DFQATT, CDR2 SNEGSKA (reference sequence). Sequencing input: PBMCs. This chain uses TRBV20-1 with TRBJ1-1, with 7 bases fitting TRBD1. This TCR was sampled from a man aged 30 to 39 in good health and CMV-seronegative. CDR3 sequence (DNA): TGCAGTGCTGCCCTGGGACAGGAAGCTTTCTTT. Translating it yields CSAALGQEAFF.